The 9 T cell receptor beta chains below all came from one sample that was sequenced in a study of blood T cells in healthy people across ages. Then a second PCR, running about 7 to 11 cycles, was carried out with a sample-barcoded 5' primer and a J-beta primer mix. TCRdb re-derived calls from the 5' RACE reads in MiXCR, one entry per CDR3 protein. This table holds 700,000 or so distinct CDR3 sequences, 35% to 50% found once. Material for sequencing was blood. Receptors originate from an elderly man in good health.

The V gene is TRBV6-2 or TRBV6-3, the J gene TRBJ2-2; TRBD1 aligns across 8 bases. This CDR3 is 16 amino acids long. Germline-derived CDR1 and CDR2 are MNHEY and SVGEGT. J was trimmed by 6 bases and V by 6 bases; bases with no gene match: 12. The CDR3 DNA follows: TGTGCCAGCAGATCCCCCCAGGGGGCTAAATCCGGGGAGCTGTTTTTT. Protein sequence: CASRSPQGAKSGELFF.

The J gene is TRBJ1-4, the V gene TRBV20-1; D is uncertain. V was shortened by 6 bases and J by 5 bases, with 16 bases between the two germline ends. Germline CDR1 and CDR2: DFQATT and SNEGSKA (reference sequence). The CDR3 spans 14 residues. The DNA for the CDR3 is TGCAGTGCCAGGCCTGGACGGCGAAATGAAAAACTGTTTTTT. Encoded protein: CSARPGRRNEKLFF.

V and J are TRBV7-9 and TRBJ2-3; 9 bases match TRBD2. The CDR3 totals 17 residues. The germline CDR1 and CDR2 sequences are SEHNR and FQNEAQ (reference sequence). J was trimmed by 1 base and V by 1 base; bases with no gene match: 6. The DNA of the CDR3 is TGTGCCAGCAGCTTAGGGTTAGCGGGAGTTCGCACAGATACGCAGTATTTT. Translating it yields CASSLGLAGVRTDTQYF.

This clonotype was detected a few times. The gene calls are TRBV7-2 and TRBJ1-1, with TRBD1 matching 9 bases. There are 15 residues in the CDR3. Germline CDR1 reads SGHTA; CDR2 reads FQGNSA. Trimming took 1 base from V and 5 from J; bases not matched to a gene: 5. DNA for the CDR3: TGTGCCAGCAGCTTAGTTGGGACAGGGTGGACTGAAGCTTTCTTT. Translated, it gives CASSLVGTGWTEAFF.

This clonotype was counted at least ten times. The chain has TRBV24-1 and TRBJ2-1; 7 bases map to TRBD1. Germline V gives CDR1 KGHDR, CDR2 SFDVKD. The length of the CDR3 is 13 residues. V lost 5 bases to trimming and J lost 10 bases; unmatched junction nucleotides: 7. CDR3 region: CATSAWTGSEQFF. Here the CDR3 DNA reads TGTGCCACCAGTGCCTGGACAGGATCGGAGCAGTTCTTC.

The chain links TRBV20-1 to TRBJ2-7; D possibly uses TRBD1 or TRBD2 (6 bases each). Germline CDR1 reads DFQATT; CDR2 reads SNEGSKA (reference sequence). There are 16 residues in the CDR3. The V gene lost 2 bases and the J gene lost 2 bases, with 19 bases spanning the gap. This CDR3 reads CSARWSGGLSAYEQYF. Here the CDR3 DNA reads TGCAGTGCTAGATGGTCCGGGGGCCTTTCGGCCTACGAGCAGTACTTC.

This clonotype has more than one count but fewer than ten. The rearrangement links TRBV3-1 to TRBJ2-1; no reliable D call. V was trimmed by 1 base and J by 9 bases, leaving 10 bases between them. Germline V gene lookup returns CDR1 LGHDT and CDR2 YNNKEL (reference sequence). The CDR3 has 13 amino acids. The DNA of the CDR3 is TGTGCCAGCAGCCAAGTCCCCGTTAGTGAGCAGTTCTTC. Translated: CASSQVPVSEQFF.

The chain combines TRBV7-9 with TRBJ1-2; D might be TRBD1 (6 bases). Germline V gene sequence: CDR1 SEHNR, CDR2 FQNEAQ (reference sequence). Trimming took off 5 bases at V and 2 bases at J, with 12 bases between the two ends. This CDR3 has 14 residues. The CDR3 sequence is CASSPQGLNYGYTF. The CDR3, as DNA: TGTGCCAGCAGCCCACAGGGCCTGAACTATGGCTACACCTTC.

V and J are TRBV4-3 and TRBJ1-5; the D gene is possibly TRBD1 (6 bases). The ends were cut back, 3 bases at V and 5 bases at J, with 17 bases in the middle. Germline assignment: CDR1 LGHNA and CDR2 YSLEER. CDR3 size: 16 residues. This CDR3 is CASSQARGRGDQPQHF. CDR3 coding DNA: TGCGCCAGCAGCCAGGCCAGGGGTCGGGGGGATCAGCCCCAGCATTTT.